Listed below are T cell receptor beta chains from one sample, sequenced in a study of blood T cell repertoires in COVID-19. Clones were read by immunoSEQ multiplex PCR, and TCRdb kept only the in-frame ones, dropping some. The sample carries roughly 330,000 clones, about 90% recorded once. Sequencing input: PBMCs or T cells enriched from blood (not recorded which). The receptors derive from a woman in her 30s who had recovered from COVID-19. CDR3s include the opening cysteine and the closing phenylalanine or tryptophan. A D gene is named only where the DNA matches it firmly. Clone size, where shown, is once, few, many, or a class for clones that have expanded.

TRBD1	TRBJ1-1	.	TRBV6-6	CASSPRGVYTEAFF	TGTGCCAGCAGTCCCAGGGGGGTGTACACTGAAGCTTTCTTT
.	TRBJ1-2	.	TRBV3-1/TRBV3-2	CASSPGYNSGYTF	TGTGCCAGCAGCCCGGGATACAATTCCGGCTACACCTTC
TRBD1	TRBJ1-5	few	TRBV3-1/TRBV3-2	CASSPNPTGYSNQPQHF	TGTGCCAGCAGCCCAAACCCGACAGGGTATAGCAATCAGCCCCAGCATTTT
TRBD2	TRBJ2-1	.	TRBV19	CASSMGTSGGDYNEQFF	TGTGCCAGTAGTATGGGAACTAGCGGGGGGGATTACAATGAGCAGTTCTTC
.	TRBJ2-3	.	TRBV21-1	CASSKASGEDRAVTDTQYF	TGTGCCAGCAGCAAAGCCTCCGGGGAGGACAGGGCGGTCACAGATACGCAGTATTTT
.	TRBJ2-1	.	TRBV6-1	CASSDNNEQFF	TGTGCCAGCAGTGACAACAATGAGCAGTTCTTC
TRBD2	TRBJ2-7	.	TRBV10-3	CAISGDPVGGSYEQYF	TGTGCCATCAGTGGGGATCCGGTGGGGGGGTCCTACGAGCAGTACTTC
.	TRBJ2-7	once	TRBV3-1/TRBV3-2	CASSRMDGNYEQYF	TGTGCCAGCAGCCGAATGGACGGGAACTACGAGCAGTACTTC
TRBD2	TRBJ2-5	.	TRBV7-2	CASSLADDSGGNQETQYF	TGTGCCAGCAGCTTAGCCGACGACAGCGGGGGGAATCAAGAGACCCAGTACTTC
.	TRBJ2-1	.	TRBV5-1	CASLGGVGHEQFF	TGCGCCAGCCTAGGAGGGGTCGGGCATGAGCAGTTCTTC
TRBD1	TRBJ1-2	.	TRBV7-9	CASSYYDGTAKRHGYTF	TGTGCCAGCAGCTATTATGACGGGACAGCCAAGAGGCATGGCTACACCTTC
TRBD2	TRBJ2-1	.	TRBV2	CASSGDSGGAGEQFF	TGTGCCAGCAGTGGAGACAGCGGGGGGGCCGGGGAGCAGTTCTTC
.	TRBJ2-2	.	TRBV6-1	CASSASGGTLYTGELFF	TGTGCCAGCAGTGCCTCAGGAGGGACTTTGTACACCGGGGAGCTGTTTTTT
.	TRBJ1-1	.	TRBV30	CAWSVGGVLEAFF	TGTGCCTGGAGTGTAGGGGGGGTTCTAGAAGCTTTCTTT
.	TRBJ1-1	.	TRBV4-1	CASSQPYDTEAFF	TGCGCCAGCAGCCAACCCTATGACACTGAAGCTTTCTTT
.	TRBJ2-2	.	TRBV2	CASKRQNTGELFF	TGTGCCAGCAAAAGACAGAACACCGGGGAGCTGTTTTTT
TRBD1	TRBJ1-2	once	TRBV6-5	CASSYLSTGEGGYTF	TGTGCCAGCAGTTACCTCTCGACAGGGGAGGGTGGCTACACCTTC
TRBD2	TRBJ2-1	.	TRBV7-9	CASSSPGLAGVNEQFF	TGTGCCAGCAGCTCCCCTGGACTAGCGGGGGTCAATGAGCAGTTCTTC
TRBD2	TRBJ2-5	.	TRBV5-1	CASSLVGSGGQETQYF	TGCGCCAGCAGCTTGGTCGGTAGCGGGGGGCAAGAGACCCAGTACTTC
TRBD1	TRBJ2-5	.	TRBV5-1	CASSLDRGDQETQYF	TGCGCCAGCAGCTTGGACAGGGGTGACCAAGAGACCCAGTACTTC
.	TRBJ2-1	.	TRBV19	CASRPPGLAAYNEQFF	TGTGCCAGTAGACCGCCTGGGCTAGCAGCCTACAATGAGCAGTTCTTC
.	TRBJ1-1	.	TRBV5-8	CASSLLGVNTEAFF	TGTGCCAGCAGCTTGCTGGGCGTGAACACTGAAGCTTTCTTT
.	TRBJ1-3	.	TRBV25-1	CASSGGAGNTIYF	TGTGCCAGCAGTGGAGGCGCTGGAAACACCATATATTTT
.	TRBJ1-3	.	TRBV5-6	CASSLFNWGQLTSGNTIYF	TGTGCCAGCAGCCTCTTTAATTGGGGACAACTTACCTCTGGAAACACCATATATTTT
.	TRBJ2-7	.	TRBV5-1	CASSYGTLTYEQYF	TGCGCCAGTTCGTACGGGACTCTGACCTACGAGCAGTACTTC
TRBD2	TRBJ2-1	.	TRBV9	CASSAPLASGGFEQFF	TGTGCCAGCAGCGCCCCCTTGGCTAGCGGGGGGTTTGAGCAGTTCTTC
.	TRBJ2-3	once	TRBV6-5	CASSYQGRGGTDTQYF	TGTGCCAGCAGTTACCAGGGGAGGGGGGGCACAGATACGCAGTATTTT
.	TRBJ1-6	once	TRBV19	CASSTNRDSPLHF	TGTGCCAGTAGTACAAACAGGGATTCACCCCTCCACTTT
.	TRBJ1-6	.	TRBV7-8	CASSLQGDNSPLHF	TGTGCCAGCAGCTTACAGGGCGATAATTCACCCCTCCACTTT
TRBD1	TRBJ1-2	.	TRBV29-1	CSVDGQGAIYGYTF	TGCAGCGTAGATGGACAGGGGGCTATCTATGGCTACACCTTC
TRBD1	TRBJ1-3	.	TRBV11-2	CASSPDRGGSGNTIYF	TGTGCCAGCAGCCCGGACAGGGGAGGGTCTGGAAACACCATATATTTT
.	TRBJ1-1	.	TRBV2	CASKWGQGGTEAFF	TGTGCCAGCAAGTGGGGCCAGGGAGGAACTGAAGCTTTCTTT
.	TRBJ2-5	.	TRBV3-1/TRBV3-2	CASSQPLYQETQYF	TGTGCCAGCAGCCAACCACTCTACCAAGAGACCCAGTACTTC
TRBD1	TRBJ2-7	.	TRBV6-1	CASSESRGPVEQYF	TGTGCCAGCAGTGAATCCAGGGGGCCTGTCGAGCAGTACTTC
.	TRBJ1-2	.	TRBV28	CASSLSQINYGYTF	TGTGCCAGCAGTTTATCTCAGATTAACTATGGCTACACCTTC
TRBD1	TRBJ1-6	.	TRBV5-1	CASNEGQGRSPLHF	TGCGCCAGCAACGAGGGACAGGGACGCTCACCCCTCCACTTT
.	TRBJ1-1	.	TRBV5-4	CASSLAGLQNTEAFF	TGTGCCAGCAGCTTGGCCGGACTGCAGAACACTGAAGCTTTCTTT
TRBD1	TRBJ1-6	.	TRBV5-5	CASSLGQGNSPLHF	TGTGCCAGCAGCTTGGGACAGGGGAATTCACCCCTCCACTTT
TRBD1	TRBJ1-1	.	TRBV28	CASRRRGWGNTEAFF	TGTGCCAGCAGGCGCAGGGGGTGGGGGAACACTGAAGCTTTCTTT
TRBD1	TRBJ2-5	.	TRBV5-1	CASSLVGGQGSGQETQYF	TGCGCCAGCAGCTTGGTAGGGGGACAGGGGAGCGGACAAGAGACCCAGTACTTC
TRBD1	TRBJ1-5	.	TRBV4-1	CASSDRQGAPQHF	TGCGCCAGCAGCGACCGACAGGGGGCACCCCAGCATTTT
TRBD2	TRBJ2-1	.	TRBV9	CASSLGLVKDNEQFF	TGTGCCAGCAGCCTCGGACTAGTTAAAGACAATGAGCAGTTCTTC
TRBD1	TRBJ2-7	.	TRBV9	CASSVGTGLEQYF	TGTGCCAGCAGCGTAGGGACAGGGCTCGAGCAGTACTTC
.	TRBJ1-2	.	TRBV12-1	CASSFALTGGYGYTF	TGTGCCAGCAGCTTTGCCCTGACAGGGGGCTATGGCTACACCTTC
TRBD1	TRBJ1-1	.	TRBV5-5	CASSPGQGEGTEAFF	TGTGCCAGCAGCCCGGGACAGGGGGAGGGCACTGAAGCTTTCTTT